Listed below are T cell receptor beta chains from one sample, sequenced in a study of graft-versus-host responses after intestinal transplantation. The repertoire was sequenced with immunoSEQ multiplex PCR; TCRdb's copy has only in-frame clones and lacks some. The sample lists about 22,000 clones, around 77% occurring once. The specimen comprised ileum tissue, sampled 12 days after intestinal transplant. The receptors come from a human patient who received an intestinal transplant, so some T cells may come from the graft donor. The CDR3 runs from the conserved cysteine through the conserved F or W. D genes are given only for firm matches. Some rows mark clone size as missing; the rest say once, few, many or name a class of expanded clone.

v_gene	j_gene	abundance	d_gene	CDR3nt	CDR3aa
TRBV7-9	TRBJ2-6	NA	NA	TGTGCCAGCAGCACTTCTGGGGCCAACGTCCTGACTTTC	CASSTSGANVLTF
TRBV19	TRBJ2-7	NA	NA	TGTGCCAGTAGTCCCGGCGGGCTCTACGAGCAGTACTTC	CASSPGGLYEQYF
TRBV5-4	TRBJ1-2	few	NA	TGTGCCACCACCAAGGGGCGCGGCTACACCTTC	CATTKGRGYTF
TRBV9	TRBJ2-7	NA	TRBD2	TGTGCCAGCAGCGTAGGGGAGGGTCCCTTCTACGAGCAGTACTTC	CASSVGEGPFYEQYF
TRBV7-2	TRBJ2-5	NA	TRBD2	TGTGCCAGCCGCAGGACTAGCGGGGGGGGTGGGGAGACCCAGTACTTC	CASRRTSGGGGETQYF
TRBV5-1	TRBJ2-1	NA	TRBD2	TGCGCCAGCACGGGGTTAGCGGGGCTACAGGGAGATGAGCAGTTCTTC	CASTGLAGLQGDEQFF
TRBV7-3	TRBJ2-7	NA	TRBD2	TGTGCCAGCAGCTCGCAAATTAGCGGGGGGGCCTACGAGCAGTACTTC	CASSSQISGGAYEQYF
TRBV6-1	TRBJ2-5	NA	NA	TGTGCCAGCAGTGAATTTGTAGGGGGAGGGGAGACCCAGTACTTC	CASSEFVGGGETQYF
TRBV7-8	TRBJ2-5	NA	NA	TGTGCCAGCAGCTTAGGGGGGTCACAGGGCTTACACCAAGAGACCCAGTACTTC	CASSLGGSQGLHQETQYF
TRBV19	TRBJ2-1	NA	NA	TGTGCCAGTAGCCCGAGTGTTAATGAGCAGTTCTTC	CASSPSVNEQFF
TRBV18	TRBJ2-7	NA	NA	TGTGCCAGCTCCGCCGGGACTCACCCCTACGAGCAGTACTTC	CASSAGTHPYEQYF
TRBV4-1	TRBJ2-1	NA	NA	TGCGCCAGCAGCCTCGGGACAAATATTGAGCAGTTCTTC	CASSLGTNIEQFF
TRBV6-1	TRBJ1-4	NA	TRBD1	TGTGCCAGCAGAAGGACAGGGTATGAAAAACTGTTTTTT	CASRRTGYEKLFF
TRBV21-1	TRBJ2-1	NA	NA	TGTGCCAGCAGGTCAATCGTAGCTACACCATCCGACAATGAGCAGTTCTTC	CASRSIVATPSDNEQFF
TRBV9	TRBJ2-2	once	TRBD1	TGTGCCAGCAGCGGAAGGACAGGGGAGAACCCCCTGTTTTTT	CASSGRTGENPLFF
TRBV15	TRBJ1-4	once	NA	TGTGCCACCAGCAGAGACTGGGCCCCACTGGTTAATGAAAAACTGTTTTTT	CATSRDWAPLVNEKLFF
TRBV18	TRBJ1-2	NA	TRBD1	TGTGCCAGCAGCGGGGCAGGGGGCTCCGGGTATGGCTACACCTTC	CASSGAGGSGYGYTF
TRBV5-4	TRBJ2-5	NA	TRBD2	TGTGCCAGCAGCCGGGGGAGGGGAGAGACCCAGTACTTC	CASSRGRGETQYF
TRBV9	TRBJ2-3	once	TRBD2	TGTGCCAGCAGCGCAGCCGGGACTAGAGGTTTGGATACGCAGTATTTT	CASSAAGTRGLDTQYF
TRBV28	TRBJ2-1	few	NA	TGTGCCAGCAGTTTCCTCCTAGCCCATACCACTAATGAGCAGTTCTTC	CASSFLLAHTTNEQFF
TRBV14	TRBJ1-5	NA	TRBD1	TGTGCCAGCAGCCTAGGGGGCGGTCAGCCCCAGCATTTT	CASSLGGGQPQHF
TRBV19	TRBJ2-7	NA	NA	TGTGCCAGTAGTCCGGGACTTGGGGAGCAGTACTTC	CASSPGLGEQYF
TRBV9	TRBJ2-2	NA	NA	TGTGCCAGCAGCGCAAACGGGGAGCTGTTTTTT	CASSANGELFF
TRBV7-9	TRBJ2-3	few	TRBD2	TGTGCCAGCAGCGTGACCCCCGTGGAAAGCGGGGTTACAGATACGCAGTATTTT	CASSVTPVESGVTDTQYF
TRBV19	TRBJ2-7	NA	TRBD2	TGTGCCAGTAGGGCTAGCGGGGTCTACGAGCAGTACTTC	CASRASGVYEQYF
TRBV29-1	TRBJ1-2	once	NA	TGCAGCGGACAGGATATTTATGGCTACACCTTC	CSGQDIYGYTF
TRBV6-6	TRBJ2-1	once	TRBD2	TGTGCCAGCAGTTACCCGACTCGGGGGGGCCGGGAGCAGTTCTTC	CASSYPTRGGREQFF
TRBV13	TRBJ1-1	NA	NA	TGTGCCAGCAGTTTCGGGATTTTGAACACTGAAGCTTTCTTT	CASSFGILNTEAFF
TRBV7-2	TRBJ2-5	NA	TRBD2	TGTGCCAGCAGCTCACCTAGCGGGAGTGAGGAGACCCAGTACTTC	CASSSPSGSEETQYF